This T cell receptor (beta chain) was sequenced in a study of OX40 agonist ivuxolimab in advanced cancers. The wider study: Ivuxolimab, an antibody that agonizes OX40 (CD134), was administered to the patients. Participants could have had prior anti-PD-1, anti-PD-L1 or anti-CTLA-4 therapy, and around 40% had some.

The CDR3 contains 16 residues. J was trimmed by 7 bases and V by 5 bases; bases with no gene match: 10. CDR1 and CDR2 (germline): SGHNT, YYREEE (reference sequence). The method was immunoSEQ multiplex PCR; TCRdb's version includes in-frame clones alone and lacks a portion of them. The sample lists more than 100,000 clones; approximately 90% were seen once. Individuals having autoimmune disease history or systemic immunosuppression were not enrolled. This specimen consisted of CD4+ or CD8+ T cells sorted from blood, obtained in a trial of the OX40 agonist ivuxolimab. This clonotype was obtained from an adult with an advanced solid tumor such as melanoma, head and neck, liver or kidney cancer. This chain links TRBV5-4 with TRBJ2-2; 11 nucleotides match TRBD2. The CDR3 nucleotides are TGTGCCAGCAGTTTTCCACTAGCGGGAGCCGGCGGGGAGCTGTTTTTT. This gives the protein CASSFPLAGAGGELFF.